This record looks at one T cell receptor (beta chain) sequence and its context. TCRdb re-called the 5' RACE reads; every CDR3 protein appears as one record, without DNA. The sample spans approximately 160,000 distinct CDR3 sequences; the ten largest clones claim approximately 7%. This sample stems from a study of monozygotic twins with inflammatory bowel disease. CDR1 is DFQATT and CDR2 is SNEGSKA in the germline V gene (reference sequence). The CDR3 loop spans 15 amino acids. The gene calls are TRBV20-1 and TRBJ2-7. The sequenced material came from blood. The sequence came from a human donor with ulcerative colitis or Crohn's disease, or a healthy co-twin of an affected twin (not recorded which). The CDR3 is CSARAYLRSSYEQYF.